This T cell receptor beta chain was documented in a study of T cell repertoires in cytomegalovirus infection. Looking at the study overall: Indications of both CMV infection and matching HLA type were provided by public TCR beta signatures. General study findings and limits: It was HLA-C-restricted CMV-specific TCR beta clonotypes that dominated the response ex vivo.

With 3 bases removed from V and 0 bases from J, the gap between germline ends came to 10 bases. CDR1 and CDR2 from the germline V gene are LNHNV and YYDKDF (reference sequence). This CDR3 spans 15 amino acids. Turning to this clonotype: Its matching antigen is unknown.

TCRdb independently ran MiXCR on the reads; one entry per CDR3 protein. The sample contains roughly 250,000 distinct CDR3 sequences, roughly an eighth of which appear only once. The TCR originated in a human donor in good health (CMV status not recorded). Some clones in this sample may be carry-over from other donors' samples. The J gene is TRBJ2-3, the V gene TRBV15, with D possibly TRBD2 on 6 matching bases. Sample: PBMCs. The CDR3: CATSRDYGSTDTQYF. The CDR3, as DNA: TGTGCCACCAGCAGGGACTACGGAAGCACAGATACGCAGTATTTT.